This T cell receptor (beta chain) emerged from a study of shared clonotypes between healthy human individuals. General study findings and limits: Owing to a small donor count, the genetic and exposure-history diversity represented was limited.

Using immunoSEQ multiplex PCR, the repertoire was profiled, and TCRdb retains in-frame clones only, with some absent. The sample carries hundreds of thousands of clones, around 73% recorded once. This clone was observed a handful of times. Its target is not known. J lost 4 bases, V lost 6 bases, and 8 bases had no gene match. The CDR3 is 15 amino acids. Per the germline V gene, CDR1 is MGHDK and CDR2 is SYGVNS. V gene TRBV25-1 combines with J gene TRBJ1-4; 7 bases are shared with TRBD1. The sequence derives from a woman younger than 45 in good health. The sequenced sample consisted of memory CD4+ T cells sorted from blood. Regarding subset: CD45RA-negative fraction. CDR3 sequence reads: CASSARDSSNEKLFF. CDR3 DNA: TGTGCCAGCAGCGCCAGGGACAGCAGTAATGAAAAACTGTTTTTT. The full variable domain, its missing parts supplied by reference TRBV25-1 and TRBJ1-4, is EADIYQTPRYLVIGTGKKITLECSQTMGHDKMYWYQQDPGMELHLIHYSYGVNSTEKGDLSSESTVSRIRTEHFPLTLESARPSHTSQYLCASSARDSSNEKLFFGSGTQLSVL.